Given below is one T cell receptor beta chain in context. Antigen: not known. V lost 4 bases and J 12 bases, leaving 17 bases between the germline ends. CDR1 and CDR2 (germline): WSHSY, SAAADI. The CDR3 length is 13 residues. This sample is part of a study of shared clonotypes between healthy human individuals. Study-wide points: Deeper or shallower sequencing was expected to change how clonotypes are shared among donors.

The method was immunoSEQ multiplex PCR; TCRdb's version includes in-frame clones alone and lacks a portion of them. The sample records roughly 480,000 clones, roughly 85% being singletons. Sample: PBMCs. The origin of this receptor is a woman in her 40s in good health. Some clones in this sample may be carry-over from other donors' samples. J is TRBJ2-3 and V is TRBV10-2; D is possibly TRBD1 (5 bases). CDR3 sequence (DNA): TGCGCCAGCAGTGGTGGGGCAGACCCAAATCAGTATTTT. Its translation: CASSGGADPNQYF.